The present T cell receptor (beta chain) was sequenced within a study of shared clonotypes between healthy human individuals. As handled by the study authors: ImmunoSEQ output lacked quality scores and full-length reads, limiting matched filtering. Clones were read by immunoSEQ multiplex PCR, and TCRdb kept only the in-frame ones, dropping some. V and J calls and clone size follow that table, whereas D and trimming were derived from the DNA. Of a few million clones in the sample, around 93% were seen once. Germline V lookup: CDR1 SEHNR, CDR2 FQNEAQ (reference sequence). The CDR3 has 15 residues. Deletions cut 3 bases from V and 0 bases from J, with 9 bases between.

The chain uses TRBV7-9 and TRBJ2-1; unclear D gene. The origin of this receptor is a man younger than 30 in good health. Some clones in this sample may be carry-over from other donors' samples. The specimen sequenced was naive CD4+ T cells from PBMCs. Described subset: CD45RA+ positively selected. The CDR3 here is CASSFDSGSYNEQFF. The DNA of the CDR3 is TGTGCCAGCAGCTTCGACTCGGGCTCCTACAATGAGCAGTTCTTC.